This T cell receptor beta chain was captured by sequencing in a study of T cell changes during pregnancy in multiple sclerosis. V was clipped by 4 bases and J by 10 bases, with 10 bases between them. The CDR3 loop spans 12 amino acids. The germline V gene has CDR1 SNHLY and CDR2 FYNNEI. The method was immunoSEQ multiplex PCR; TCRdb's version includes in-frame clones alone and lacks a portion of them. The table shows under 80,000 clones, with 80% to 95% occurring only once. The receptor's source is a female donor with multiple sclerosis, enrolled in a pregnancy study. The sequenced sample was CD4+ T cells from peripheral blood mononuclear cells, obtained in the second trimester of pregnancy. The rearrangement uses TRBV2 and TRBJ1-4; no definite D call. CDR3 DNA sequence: TGTGCCAGCAGTGCACGGGGAGGAAAACTGTTTTTT. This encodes CASSARGGKLFF.